This T cell receptor beta chain was retrieved from a study of post-analysis software for immune sequencing data. Study results and limitations: Co-batched samples clustered tightly together by F measure.

The TCR beta cDNA libraries contained unique molecular identifiers. TCRdb reprocessed the PCR reads with MiXCR, giving one entry per CDR3 protein. The sample lists a few hundred thousand distinct CDR3 sequences, over 35% occurring once. This clonotype was seen many times. No antigen is known for it. The sequenced material came from blood. The origin of this receptor is a girl aged 5-17 years with multiple sclerosis.

The DNA of the CDR3 is TGCGCCAGCAGCCAAACTAGCGGGAGCTCCTACGAGCAGTACTTC. Encoded protein: CASSQTSGSSYEQYF. The gene calls are TRBV4-1 and TRBJ2-7, with TRBD2 matching over 11 bases. The CDR3 is 15 residues long. Germline CDR1 MGHRA, CDR2 YSYEKL. J lost 0 bases, V lost 2 bases, and 0 bases had no gene match.